This T cell receptor (beta chain) was obtained from a study of CD8+ T cells in alopecia areata. For the study at large: Treatment of the treated patients consisted of oral tofacitinib, 5 to 10 mg twice daily.

This CDR3 region has 15 residues. V lost 3 bases to trimming and J lost 5 bases; unmatched junction nucleotides: 9. The germline V gene encodes CDR1 SQVTM and CDR2 ANQGSEA. Patients with alopecia areata provided lesional scalp punch biopsies as well as peripheral blood. Investigators sorted PBMCs to obtain both CD4+ and CD8+ T cells. RNA extraction and reverse transcription yielded cDNA as sequencing template. Clones were read by immunoSEQ multiplex PCR, and TCRdb kept only the in-frame ones, dropping some. The table records some 180,000 clones, over 55% of them present only once. This clonotype originated in a human donor with alopecia areata. This material consisted of CD4+ T cells sorted from blood, taken at week 0. The chain recombines TRBV29-1 with TRBJ2-1; the match to TRBD1 covers 8 bases. The CDR3 nucleotides are TGCAGCGTTGACCCAATGGGACAGGAGAACAATGAGCAGTTCTTC. Protein product: CSVDPMGQENNEQFF.